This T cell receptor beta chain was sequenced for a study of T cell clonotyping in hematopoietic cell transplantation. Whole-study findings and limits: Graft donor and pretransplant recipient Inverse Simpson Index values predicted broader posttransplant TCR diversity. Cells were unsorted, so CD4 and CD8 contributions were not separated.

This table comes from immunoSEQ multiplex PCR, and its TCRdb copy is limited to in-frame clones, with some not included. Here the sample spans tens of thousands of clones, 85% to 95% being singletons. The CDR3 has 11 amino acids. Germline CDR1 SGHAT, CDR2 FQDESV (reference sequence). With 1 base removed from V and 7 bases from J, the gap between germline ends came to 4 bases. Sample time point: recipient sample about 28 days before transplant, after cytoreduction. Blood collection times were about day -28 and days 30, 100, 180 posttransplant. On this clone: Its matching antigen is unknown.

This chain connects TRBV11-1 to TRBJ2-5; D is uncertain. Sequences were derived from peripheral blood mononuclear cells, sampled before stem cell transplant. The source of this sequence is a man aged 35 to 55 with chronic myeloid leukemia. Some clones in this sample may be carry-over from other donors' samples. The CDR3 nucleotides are TGTGCCAGCAGCTTAGTAGGGACCCAGTACTTC. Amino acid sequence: CASSLVGTQYF. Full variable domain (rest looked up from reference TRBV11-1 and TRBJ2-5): EAEVAQSPRYKITEKSQAVAFWCDPISGHATLYWYRQILGQGPELLVQFQDESVVDDSQLPKDRFSAERLKGVDSTLKIQPAELGDSAMYLCASSLVGTQYFGPGTRLLVL.